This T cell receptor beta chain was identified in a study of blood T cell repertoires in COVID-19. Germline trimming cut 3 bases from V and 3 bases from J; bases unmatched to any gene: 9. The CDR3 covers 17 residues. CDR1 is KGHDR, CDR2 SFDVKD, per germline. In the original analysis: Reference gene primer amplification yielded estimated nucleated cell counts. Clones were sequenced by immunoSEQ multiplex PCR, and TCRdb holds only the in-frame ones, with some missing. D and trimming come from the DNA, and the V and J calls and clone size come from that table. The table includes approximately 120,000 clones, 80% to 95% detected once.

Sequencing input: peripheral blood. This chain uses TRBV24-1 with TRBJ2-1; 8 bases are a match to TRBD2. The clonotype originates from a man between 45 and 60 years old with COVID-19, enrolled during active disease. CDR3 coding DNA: TGTGCCACCAGTGATCCCCGGGAGGGCTTGGTCTACAATGAGCAGTTCTTC. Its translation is CATSDPREGLVYNEQFF.